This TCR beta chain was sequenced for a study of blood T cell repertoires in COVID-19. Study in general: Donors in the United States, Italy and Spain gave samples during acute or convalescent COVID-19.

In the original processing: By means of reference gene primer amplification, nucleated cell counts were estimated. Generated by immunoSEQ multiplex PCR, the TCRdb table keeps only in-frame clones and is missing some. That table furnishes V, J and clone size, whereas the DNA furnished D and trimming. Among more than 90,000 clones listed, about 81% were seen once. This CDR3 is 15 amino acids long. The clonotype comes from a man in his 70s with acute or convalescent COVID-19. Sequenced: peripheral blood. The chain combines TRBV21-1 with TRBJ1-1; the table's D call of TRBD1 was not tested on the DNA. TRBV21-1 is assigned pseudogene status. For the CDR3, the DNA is TGTGCCAGCAGCAAAGAGTCTGCCAGGGAAACTGAAGCTTTCTTT. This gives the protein CASSKESARETEAFF.